Described below is a single T cell receptor (beta chain) sequence and its context. The sample comes from a study of blood T cell repertoires in COVID-19. In the study overall: Researchers got acute and convalescent COVID-19 samples from the United States, Italy and Spain. T cells, B-cell-depleted T cells, or PBMCs supplied cDNA or gDNA.

V was shortened by 6 bases and J by 5 bases, with 13 bases between the two germline ends. This CDR3 is 13 amino acids long. CDR1 MNHNY and CDR2 SVGAGI come from the germline V gene (reference sequence). Source study methods: Estimated nucleated cell counts came from reference gene primer amplification. Clones were read by immunoSEQ multiplex PCR, and TCRdb kept only the in-frame ones, dropping some. That table is the source of V, J and clone size, and D and trimming were worked out from the DNA. The sample includes some 120,000 clones, 86% of them seen just once. The sample consisted of peripheral blood. The TCR comes from a man aged 35 to 55 with acute or convalescent COVID-19. The V call is TRBV6-6, the J call TRBJ1-1; possibly TRBD1 for D (6 bases). The CDR3 bases are TGTGCCAGCAGGGGACGTCAGGGGACTGAAGCTTTCTTT. Protein product: CASRGRQGTEAFF.